Each of the 28 T cell receptor beta chains below was sequenced from the same sample in a study of T-cell reconstitution after alpha-beta-depleted transplantation in children. Preparation of the TCRbeta library used unique molecular identifiers. MiXCR was run by TCRdb on the PCR reads, yielding one entry per CDR3 protein. The sample holds about 590,000 distinct CDR3 sequences, about an eighth seen once. This specimen was PBMCs, mostly from graft donor cells, taken 360 days after TCRalphabeta/CD19-depleted stem cell transplant. Every receptor here comes from a male patient under 18 who had a stem cell transplant for acute myeloid leukemia, so the T cells may come from the graft donor.

The sample holds a few counts of this clonotype. CDR3 in amino acids: CASSPGGQGGYEQYF. Written as DNA, the CDR3 is TGCGCCAGCAGCCCGGGAGGACAGGGAGGTTACGAGCAGTACTTC. This chain links TRBV5-1 with TRBJ2-7; possible D gene TRBD1, 8 bases. There are 15 residues in the CDR3. Germline assignment: CDR1 SGHRS and CDR2 YFSETQ. Deletions cut 4 bases from V and 4 bases from J, with 18 bases between.

J is TRBJ2-2 and V is TRBV20-1; TRBD2 agrees at 8 bases. CDR3 size: 15 residues. The trim removed 3 bases at V and 1 base at J, leaving 4 bases unmatched. Germline CDR1 reads DFQATT; CDR2 reads SNEGSKA (reference sequence). The CDR3 reads CSASSGARNTGELFF. The CDR3 nucleotides are TGCAGTGCTAGTAGCGGGGCACGGAACACCGGGGAGCTGTTTTTT.

The chain couples TRBV6-7 to TRBJ2-1, with 10 bases that match TRBD2. TRBV6-7 is an ORF for which the function is uncertain. This CDR3 has 17 residues. The V gene end was trimmed by 6 bases and the J gene end by 1 base; junction bases not matched to a gene: 9. Here the CDR3 DNA reads TGTGCCAGCAGCAATGGACGGACTAGCGGTTCCTACAATGAGCAGTTCTTC. Translated, it gives CASSNGRTSGSYNEQFF.

This chain uses TRBV28 with TRBJ1-5; D is unclear. CDR1 MDHEN and CDR2 SYDVKM come from the germline V gene. The CDR3 is made up of 14 amino acids. With 6 bases removed from V and 4 bases from J, the gap between germline ends came to 13 bases. In DNA, the CDR3 is TGTGCCAGCAGAGAATCGAGGGTTAATCAGCCCCAGCATTTT. It yields the protein CASRESRVNQPQHF.

This clonotype was counted between two and nine times. The chain carries TRBV11-2 and TRBJ2-7, with 11 bases that match TRBD2. This CDR3 contains 18 residues. In germline, CDR1 is SGHAT, CDR2 FQNNGV. Trimming removed 5 bases from V and 1 base from J; junction bases left unmatched: 13. The CDR3 sequence: CASSLLAGGPTLSYEQYF. The CDR3 DNA follows: TGTGCCAGCAGCCTTTTAGCGGGAGGGCCCACACTTTCCTACGAGCAGTACTTC.

This clonotype has more than one count but fewer than ten. The J gene is TRBJ2-7, the V gene TRBV28; D is uncertain. Germline V gene lookup returns CDR1 MDHEN and CDR2 SYDVKM. The CDR3 is 11 amino acids. V was shortened by 3 bases and J by 6 bases, with 6 bases between the two germline ends. The CDR3 DNA follows: TGTGCCAGCAGTTTTATAAGCGAGCAGTACTTC. It encodes CASSFISEQYF. The full variable domain, its missing parts supplied by reference TRBV28 and TRBJ2-7, is DVKVTQSSRYLVKRTGEKVFLECVQDMDHENMFWYRQDPGLGLRLIYFSYDVKMKEKGDIPEGYSVSREKKERFSLILESASTNQTSMYLCASSFISEQYFGPGTRLTVT.

This clonotype was counted only a few times. The chain carries TRBV2 and TRBJ2-2, with 8 bases fitting TRBD1. Germline CDR1 reads SNHLY; CDR2 reads FYNNEI. The CDR3 extends over 15 amino acids. With 5 bases clipped from V and 0 bases from J, the junction kept 2 bases outside the gene matches. The CDR3 sequence: CASSRTGPNTGELFF. The CDR3, as DNA: TGTGCCAGCAGTAGGACAGGGCCGAACACCGGGGAGCTGTTTTTT.

The rearrangement uses TRBV5-4 and TRBJ2-1; D gene uncertain. V dropped 1 base and J dropped 2 bases, with 7 bases sitting between them. Germline values: CDR1 SGHNT, CDR2 YYREEE (reference sequence). This CDR3 has 14 amino acids. The CDR3 nucleotides read TGTGCCAGCAGCTTGTACCTAACCTACAATGAGCAGTTCTTC. Encoded protein: CASSLYLTYNEQFF.

This clonotype has only a few counts. The chain joins TRBV4-3 to TRBJ2-5; D uncertain. This CDR3 has 14 amino acids. Trimming left V 0 bases short and J 4 bases short, with 9 bases between. Germline assignment: CDR1 LGHNA and CDR2 YSLEER. CDR3: CASSQDLGRETQYF. The CDR3 DNA sequence: TGCGCCAGCAGCCAAGATCTGGGCAGAGAGACCCAGTACTTC.

The rearrangement links TRBV28 to TRBJ2-7; D is uncertain. Trimming left V 8 bases short and J 0 bases short, with 8 bases between. Germline V gives CDR1 MDHEN, CDR2 SYDVKM. The CDR3 spans 12 residues. The DNA of the CDR3 is TGTGCCAGCGCACGGATCTCCTACGAGCAGTACTTC. Translating it yields CASARISYEQYF.

The rearrangement uses TRBV2 and TRBJ2-2; D ambiguous. The CDR3 loop spans 14 amino acids. V lost 3 bases, J lost 2 bases, and 7 bases lay in between. CDR1 and CDR2 (germline): SNHLY, FYNNEI. CDR3 amino acids: CASSEPSNTGELFF. The CDR3 bases are TGTGCCAGCAGTGAGCCCAGTAACACCGGGGAGCTGTTTTTT.

This clonotype has at least ten counts. The chain joins TRBV28 to TRBJ2-4; D remains ambiguous. Trimming cost V 2 bases and J 6 bases, with 11 bases left between them. The CDR3 spans 14 residues. CDR1 and CDR2 from the germline V gene are MDHEN and SYDVKM. The CDR3 spells CASSLTVLLNIQYF. DNA for the CDR3: TGTGCCAGCAGTTTAACGGTACTCCTAAACATTCAGTACTTC.

This clonotype was observed a few times. The gene calls are TRBV15 and TRBJ2-1, with a tentative D call TRBD2 (5 bases). Germline V gene sequence: CDR1 LNHNV, CDR2 YYDKDF (reference sequence). With 5 bases removed from V and 1 base from J, the gap between germline ends came to 9 bases. The CDR3 covers 14 residues. The CDR3 DNA reads TGTGCCACCAGCCTCCGAGGGTCCTACAATGAGCAGTTCTTC. Translation gives CATSLRGSYNEQFF.

This clonotype was picked up many times. This rearrangement joins TRBV20-1 to TRBJ2-2; D unresolved. The V end was cut by 0 bases, the J end by 6 bases, with 11 bases between. The length of the CDR3 is 14 residues. Germline values: CDR1 DFQATT, CDR2 SNEGSKA (reference sequence). Here the CDR3 DNA reads TGCAGTGCTAGAGATGCAGCAAATCCCGGGGAGCTGTTTTTT. It encodes CSARDAANPGELFF.

The rearrangement uses TRBV4-3 and TRBJ2-1; D might be TRBD2 (5 bases). The CDR3 has 13 amino acids. Germline V gene sequence: CDR1 LGHNA, CDR2 YSLEER. V was cut by 1 base and J by 7 bases, with 8 bases left in between. CDR3 nucleotides: TGCGCCAGCAGCCAAGGAGGGCCGAATGAGCAGTTCTTC. Its translation: CASSQGGPNEQFF.

This clonotype has more than one count but fewer than ten. This rearrangement joins TRBV5-1 to TRBJ2-3, with D perhaps matching TRBD1 (6 bases). The CDR3 is 15 residues long. V lost 4 bases, J lost 4 bases, and 16 bases lay in between. The germline V gene encodes CDR1 SGHRS and CDR2 YFSETQ. The DNA for the CDR3 is TGCGCCAGCAGCCCTCGTCTAGCAGGGGCAGATACGCAGTATTTT. Its protein product is CASSPRLAGADTQYF. Full variable domain (remainder filled in from reference TRBV5-1 and TRBJ2-3): KAGVTQTPRYLIKTRGQQVTLSCSPISGHRSVSWYQQTPGQGLQFLFEYFSETQRNKGNFPGRFSGRQFSNSRSEMNVSTLELGDSALYLCASSPRLAGADTQYFGPGTRLTVL.

The V and J genes are TRBV5-1 and TRBJ1-6; 8 bases are shared with TRBD1. J lost 8 bases, V lost 0 bases, and 7 bases had no gene match. The CDR3 sequence is 16 residues long. CDR1 is SGHRS and CDR2 is YFSETQ in the germline V gene. CDR3 sequence: CASSLDSGTGYSPLHF. The CDR3 DNA reads TGCGCCAGCAGCTTGGATAGCGGGACAGGTTATTCACCCCTCCACTTT.

At least ten counts were recorded for this clonotype. The V gene is TRBV29-1, the J gene TRBJ2-7; D gene unclear. CDR1 is SQVTM, CDR2 ANQGSEA, per germline. This CDR3 contains 13 residues. The V and J ends lost 5 bases and 3 bases respectively, with 14 bases between them. CDR3 coding DNA: TGCAGCGTTCGTGCCAAGGGAAACTACGAGCAGTACTTC. This codes for CSVRAKGNYEQYF.

This clonotype was recorded many times. The V call is TRBV21-1, the J call TRBJ2-5; the table calls TRBD1, which could not be checked here. TRBV21-1 corresponds to a pseudogene. The CDR3 totals 13 residues. This CDR3 reads CASSWTVQETQYF. Written as DNA, the CDR3 is TGTGCCAGCAGTTGGACAGTCCAAGAGACCCAGTACTTC.

This sequence joins TRBV28 and TRBJ2-2; D is possibly TRBD2 (6 bases). The V gene's germline CDR1 is MDHEN and CDR2 SYDVKM. The CDR3 loop spans 15 amino acids. V gave up 5 bases and J gave up 6 bases, with 16 bases separating them. The DNA for the CDR3 is TGTGCCAGCAGTCCTCGGACTAACCTCGCCGGGGAGCTGTTTTTT. The encoded protein is CASSPRTNLAGELFF.

The chain has TRBV12-3 or TRBV12-4 and TRBJ2-5; D not certain. The germline V and J ends were trimmed by 7 bases and 5 bases, with 26 bases remaining between them. The CDR3 is made up of 17 amino acids. The CDR3 loop is CASISRLSSGRRETQYF. Written as DNA, the CDR3 is TGTGCCAGCATTTCGCGCCTGAGTTCGGGTAGGCGGGAGACCCAGTACTTC.

This clonotype has a count of ten or more. The chain has TRBV20-1 and TRBJ2-3, with 7 nucleotides matching TRBD2. The CDR3 consists of 15 residues. J was trimmed by 2 bases and V by 0 bases; bases with no gene match: 5. CDR1 is DFQATT and CDR2 is SNEGSKA in the germline V gene (reference sequence). CDR3 in amino acids: CSARDPAGTTDTQYF. CDR3 nucleotides: TGCAGTGCTAGAGATCCAGCGGGAACCACAGATACGCAGTATTTT.

This clonotype was seen many times. The CDR3 region has the DNA TGTGCCAGCTCACCACTATCCTACGAGCAGTACTTC. Residues: CASSPLSYEQYF. The chain carries TRBV18 and TRBJ2-7; D call uncertain. Trimming removed 1 base from V and 1 base from J, with 2 bases in between. Germline CDR1 and CDR2: KGHSH and LQKENI. CDR3 length: 12 residues.

The chain recombines TRBV24-1 with TRBJ2-1; maybe TRBD2 (5 bases). Trimming removed 5 bases from V and 0 bases from J, with 10 bases in between. The CDR3 has 15 residues. Germline V gene sequence: CDR1 KGHDR, CDR2 SFDVKD. CDR3 protein: CATSVASGSYNEQFF. For the CDR3, the DNA is TGTGCCACCAGTGTGGCGAGCGGCTCCTACAATGAGCAGTTCTTC.

This clonotype was counted between two and nine times. The J gene is TRBJ2-1, the V gene TRBV5-1; 8 bases match TRBD2. Trimming took 0 bases from V and 5 from J; bases not matched to a gene: 4. CDR1 SGHRS and CDR2 YFSETQ come from the germline V gene. This CDR3 is built from 15 residues. In DNA form, the CDR3 reads TGCGCCAGCAGCTTGGTCCTAGCGGGTAACAATGAGCAGTTCTTC. Its protein is CASSLVLAGNNEQFF. The whole variable domain, filled in from reference TRBV5-1 and TRBJ2-1, reads KAGVTQTPRYLIKTRGQQVTLSCSPISGHRSVSWYQQTPGQGLQFLFEYFSETQRNKGNFPGRFSGRQFSNSRSEMNVSTLELGDSALYLCASSLVLAGNNEQFFGPGTRLTVL.

The table lists this clonotype with many counts. This chain connects TRBV5-1 to TRBJ2-2; no clear D. The V gene's germline CDR1 is SGHRS and CDR2 YFSETQ. The CDR3 has 15 residues. V lost 3 bases and J lost 5, with 14 bases in between. The CDR3 nucleotides are TGCGCCAGCAGCTACACACAGCTGACAACCGGGGAGCTGTTTTTT. Amino acid sequence: CASSYTQLTTGELFF. Complete variable domain (other parts from reference TRBV5-1 and TRBJ2-2): KAGVTQTPRYLIKTRGQQVTLSCSPISGHRSVSWYQQTPGQGLQFLFEYFSETQRNKGNFPGRFSGRQFSNSRSEMNVSTLELGDSALYLCASSYTQLTTGELFFGEGSRLTVL.

The J gene is TRBJ1-1, the V gene TRBV7-3; D is unresolved. V was trimmed by 1 base and J by 1 base, leaving 10 bases between them. Looked up from germline, CDR1 is SGHTA and CDR2 is FQGTGA. The CDR3 sequence is 15 residues long. The CDR3: CASSLRYRENTEAFF. The CDR3 nucleotides read TGTGCCAGCAGCTTAAGGTACCGGGAGAACACTGAAGCTTTCTTT.

This clonotype was detected only a few times. This chain uses TRBV9 with TRBJ2-7; D is perhaps TRBD2 (6 bases). Trimming removed 3 bases from V and 0 bases from J, with 16 bases in between. The CDR3 has 16 amino acids. The germline gives CDR1 SGDLS, CDR2 YYNGEE. The CDR3 here is CASSADGGGSSYEQYF. CDR3 bases: TGTGCCAGCAGCGCCGACGGGGGTGGGAGCTCCTACGAGCAGTACTTC.